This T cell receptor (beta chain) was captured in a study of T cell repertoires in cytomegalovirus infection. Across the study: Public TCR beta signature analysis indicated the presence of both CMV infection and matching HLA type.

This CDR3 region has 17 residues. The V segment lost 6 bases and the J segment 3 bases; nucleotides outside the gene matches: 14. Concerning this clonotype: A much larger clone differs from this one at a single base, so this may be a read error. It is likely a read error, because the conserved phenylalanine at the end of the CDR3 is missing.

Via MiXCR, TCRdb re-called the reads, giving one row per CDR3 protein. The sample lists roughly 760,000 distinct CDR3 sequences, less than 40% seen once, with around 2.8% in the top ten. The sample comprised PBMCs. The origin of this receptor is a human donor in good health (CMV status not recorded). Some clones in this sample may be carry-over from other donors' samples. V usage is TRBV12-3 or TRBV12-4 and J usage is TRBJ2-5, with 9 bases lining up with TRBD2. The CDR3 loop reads CASRSHRRGGGEETQYL. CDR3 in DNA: TGTGCCAGCAGAAGTCACCGTCGGGGCGGGGGGGAAGAGACCCAGTACTTA.